This is a list of T cell receptor beta chains from one sample in a study of cytomegalovirus exposure and HLA in healthy donors. Measured with immunoSEQ multiplex PCR; TCRdb has only the in-frame clones, and not every one. The sample contains tens of thousands of clones, about 81% of which appear only once. The material sequenced was PBMCs. All receptors derive from a human donor in good health. The CDR3 runs from the conserved cysteine through the conserved F or W. A D gene is named only where the DNA matches it firmly. Clone size is shown for a subset of rows, as once, few, many or a class of expanded clone.

D gene,J gene,clone size,CDR3 length,V gene,CDR3 DNA,CDR3 protein
TRBD2,TRBJ2-3,few,16,TRBV10-3,TGTGCCATCAGCGAGGCGGGGGGCCATAGCACAGATACGCAGTATTTT,CAISEAGGHSTDTQYF
NA,TRBJ1-1,NA,14,TRBV27,TGTGCCACCTGGACGTTGCAGGGGAGCACTGAAGCTTTCTTT,CATWTLQGSTEAFF
NA,TRBJ2-7,NA,15,TRBV27,TGTGCCAGCAGTACCTTCGGGATGAGCTCCTACGAGCAGTACTTC,CASSTFGMSSYEQYF
TRBD1,TRBJ1-2,NA,14,TRBV6-6,TGTGCCAGCAGTGGGACAGGGGGCGCGGGAGGCTACCCCTTC,CASSGTGGAGGYPF
TRBD1,TRBJ1-2,NA,16,TRBV9,TGTGCCAGCAGCAGAAGAGGACAGGGCCCTAACTATGGCTACACCTTC,CASSRRGQGPNYGYTF
NA,TRBJ2-3,NA,16,TRBV19,TGTGCCAGTAGTATTACTGGGGGCGGAGTGAAAGATACGCAGTATTTT,CASSITGGGVKDTQYF
NA,TRBJ2-7,once,14,TRBV7-3,TGTGCCAGCAGCTTAGCGGGACCCAACTACGAGCAGTACTTC,CASSLAGPNYEQYF
NA,TRBJ2-1,NA,16,TRBV5-6,TGTGCCAGCAGCTTGACCCCAGGGGGGTTAAACAATGAGCAGTTCTTC,CASSLTPGGLNNEQFF
NA,TRBJ2-5,NA,14,TRBV10-1,TGCGCCAGCAGCCTCAGCGGGCCCCAAGAGACCCAGTACTTC,CASSLSGPQETQYF
TRBD2,TRBJ2-3,NA,18,TRBV7-3,TGTGCCAGCAGCTTAGTGTCTGGGGCGGGGGGGTTCGCAGATACGCAGTATTTT,CASSLVSGAGGFADTQYF
NA,TRBJ2-2,NA,13,TRBV2,TGTGCCAGCAGTGTACTAGCAACCGGGGAGCTGTTTTTT,CASSVLATGELFF
TRBD1,TRBJ1-5,NA,14,TRBV19,TGTGCCAGTGGTCCGGGACAGGGTCGTCAGCCCCAGCATTTT,CASGPGQGRQPQHF
NA,TRBJ2-3,once,14,TRBV6-1,TGTGCCAGCAGTGAATGGCTAGAGGCAGATACGCAGTATTTT,CASSEWLEADTQYF
TRBD2,TRBJ2-1,NA,15,TRBV9,TGTGCCAGCAGCGTAGGGGGAGGGATGGGCAATGAGCAGTTCTTC,CASSVGGGMGNEQFF
TRBD2,TRBJ2-2,once,16,TRBV7-6,TGTGCCAGCAGCCGAGGACTAGCGGGGAACACCGGGGAGCTGTTTTTT,CASSRGLAGNTGELFF